This TCR beta chain was recorded in a study of cytomegalovirus exposure and HLA in healthy donors. CDR1 GTSNPN and CDR2 SVGIG come from the germline V gene (reference sequence). CDR3 length equals 13 residues. V trimming: 4 bases; J trimming: 5 bases; junction bases outside the gene matches: 7. Study-wide results and caveats: The TCR clusters that emerged in the first cohort tended, a later analysis found, to co-occur in the 120 validation repertoires. In vitro data verified a few CMV-associated chains as specific for CMV antigens. High specificity and sensitivity for cytomegalovirus status were reported for the classifier.

Data came from immunoSEQ multiplex PCR; TCRdb stores just in-frame clones and leaves some out. The sample consists of 150,000 or so clones, 85% to 90% of them appearing once. Of note for this clone: Its antigen is as yet unknown.

V usage is TRBV30 and J usage is TRBJ1-1, with 7 bases fitting TRBD1. This sequence originates from a woman aged 25 to 39 in good health and CMV-seronegative. Sample: PBMCs. The CDR3 spells CAWNAIRGTEAFF. The CDR3 DNA reads TGTGCCTGGAACGCTATCAGGGGGACTGAAGCTTTCTTT.